This TCR beta chain was identified during a study of T cell repertoires in cytomegalovirus infection. TCRdb passed the reads through MiXCR, listing each CDR3 protein once. The table records about 600,000 distinct CDR3 sequences, 20% to 25% of them present only once. This clonotype was detected many times. V was cut by 3 bases and J by 3 bases, with 9 bases left in between. CDR1 and CDR2 from the germline V gene are SGHVS and FQNEAQ. The CDR3 sequence is 13 residues long. This chain uses TRBV7-8 with TRBJ2-7, with a tentative D call TRBD2 (6 bases). This TCR was sampled from a human donor in good health (CMV status not recorded). Some clones in this sample may be carry-over from other donors' samples. Sample: CD8+ T cells from PBMCs. Written as DNA, the CDR3 is TGTGCCAGCAGCTTCCGGGGGAGCTACGAGCAGTACTTC. Translating it yields CASSFRGSYEQYF.